Presented here are 14 T cell receptor beta chains from one specimen sequenced in a study of T cells in women clearing cervical HPV infection. Produced via immunoSEQ multiplex PCR; TCRdb's table is partial and in-frame only. The sample has roughly 28,000 clones. Sequencing used blood buffy coat. The source is a woman aged 18-70 years with a cervical HPV16 infection that either progressed to CIN3+ or cleared (not recorded which).

Note on this clone: The sequence runs out 3 residues before the end of the CDR3; the remainder is reconstructed from the germline J gene. The rearrangement uses TRBV11-2 and TRBJ2-7, with 10 positions matching TRBD2. The J segment lost 2 bases and the V segment lost 2 bases, leaving 3 bases of the junction unmatched. CDR1 is SGHAT, CDR2 FQNNGV, per germline. The CDR3 loop spans 15 amino acids. The CDR3 sequence: CASSLQLAGAYEQYF. The sequenced CDR3 bases are TGTGCCAGCAGCTTACAGCTAGCGGGAGCCTACGAG.

As regards this clone: The read stops 3 residues short of the end of the CDR3; the missing end is completed from the germline J gene. This chain links TRBV11-2 with TRBJ2-1; 13 positions agree with TRBD2. J was trimmed by 9 bases and V by 4 bases; bases with no gene match: 6. CDR3 length: 15 residues. Germline V gene lookup returns CDR1 SGHAT and CDR2 FQNNGV. The sequenced CDR3 bases are TGTGCCAGCAGCTCCACTAGCGGGAGGGCGATTGAG. Residues: CASSSTSGRAIE. The whole CDR3 protein is CASSSTSGRAIEQFF.

With regard to this clone: The CDR3 is cut off 3 residues early in the read; its end comes from the germline J gene. The J gene is TRBJ1-1, the V gene TRBV10-2; D unresolved. V was trimmed by 4 bases and J by 1 base, leaving 10 bases between them. The CDR3 has 14 amino acids. Per germline, CDR1 WSHSY and CDR2 SAAADI. CDR3: CASSASTGNTEAFF. The covered CDR3 bases are TGCGCCAGCAGTGCGAGTACCGGGAACACTGAA.

CDR3 DNA (partial): TGTGCCAGCAGCCTCGGACAGGGTCCCTACAATGAG. It specifies CASSLGQGPYNE. The whole CDR3 sequence reads CASSLGQGPYNEQFF. This chain uses TRBV7-6 with TRBJ2-1; TRBD1 agrees at 8 bases. The CDR3 end falls 3 residues outside the read, so it is completed with the germline J gene. Germline trimming cut 5 bases from V and 2 bases from J; bases unmatched to any gene: 5. The CDR3 sequence is 15 residues long. Germline CDR1 SGHVS, CDR2 FNYEAQ. Together with reference TRBV7-6 and TRBJ2-1, the CDR3 gives the full variable domain: GAGVSQSPRYKVTKRGQDVALRCDPISGHVSLYWYRQALGQGPEFLTYFNYEAQQDKSGLPNDRFSAERPEGSISTLTIQRTEQRDSAMYRCASSLGQGPYNEQFFGPGTRLTVL.

Points on this clone: The read finishes 3 residues shy of the CDR3 end, and the germline J gene is used to complete it. V usage is TRBV7-2 and J usage is TRBJ1-2; 8 bases agree with TRBD1. The CDR3 extends over 14 amino acids. The germline gives CDR1 SGHTA, CDR2 FQGNSA. The DNA read from the CDR3 is TGTGCCAGCAGCTTAGAACAGGGGGGAGGAGGC. It encodes CASSLEQGGGG. The complete CDR3 reads CASSLEQGGGGYTF.

In the case of this clone: The read finishes 3 residues shy of the CDR3 end, and the germline J gene is used to complete it. J is TRBJ2-7 and V is TRBV28; D remains ambiguous. Per the germline V gene, CDR1 is MDHEN and CDR2 is SYDVKM. There are 14 residues in the CDR3. Trimming took off 2 bases at V and 2 bases at J, with 10 bases between the two ends. CDR3 bases read: TGTGCCAGCAGTTTAAACTCCATCCCCTACGAG. Protein: CASSLNSIPYE. The CDR3 in full is CASSLNSIPYEQYF.

With regard to this clone: The read gets to within 3 residues of the CDR3 end, and the germline J gene fills in the rest. This chain joins TRBV2 and TRBJ2-1; D unclear. V gave up 5 bases and J gave up 7 bases, with 6 bases separating them. Germline V gene data show CDR1 as SNHLY and CDR2 as FYNNEI. This CDR3 has 11 residues. CDR3 loop: CASSQLNEQFF. Incomplete CDR3 DNA: TGTGCCAGCAGTCAACTTAATGAG.

Details on this clone: The DNA ends 3 residues before the CDR3 does, and the rest of the CDR3 is filled in from the germline J gene. V usage is TRBV27 and J usage is TRBJ2-1; TRBD1 matches at 7 bases. There are 15 residues in the CDR3. The V gene's germline CDR1 is MNHEY and CDR2 SMNVEV (reference sequence). V was clipped by 6 bases and J by 0 bases; unmatched bases: 5. The part of the CDR3 DNA that was read is TGTGCCAGCAGGAGCGCAGGGGGCTCCTACAATGAG. Its protein is CASRSAGGSYNE. The entire CDR3 is CASRSAGGSYNEQFF.

About this clone: The read finishes 3 residues shy of the CDR3 end, and the germline J gene is used to complete it. The chain carries TRBV7-2 and TRBJ2-3, with a weak D call TRBD2 (7 bases). There are 14 residues in the CDR3. Germline V gene sequence: CDR1 SGHTA, CDR2 FQGNSA. Between the trimmed V and J ends, which lost 6 bases and 7 bases, there was a span of 17 bases. The chain's CDR3 is CASRARGANYTQYF. CDR3 DNA (partial): TGTGCCAGCAGGGCCCGGGGGGCCAACTATACG.

As regards this clone: The observed sequence ends 3 residues before the CDR3 terminus, with the missing tail filled in from the germline J gene. The chain links TRBV30 to TRBJ1-5, with D tentatively TRBD1 (5 bases). V was trimmed by 0 bases and J by 4 bases, leaving 16 bases between them. CDR3 length equals 16 residues. Germline values: CDR1 GTSNPN, CDR2 SVGIG (reference sequence). The covered CDR3 bases are TGTGCCTGGAGTGTCGGTCAGGGTCCGATTAATCAGCCC. Its translation is CAWSVGQGPINQP. The full CDR3 protein is CAWSVGQGPINQPQHF.

With respect to this clone: The CDR3 is cut off 3 residues early in the read; its end comes from the germline J gene. J is TRBJ2-1 and V is TRBV6-4, with 8 bases identical to TRBD1. The CDR3 sequence is 13 residues long. CDR1 and CDR2 from the germline V gene are MRHNA and SNTAGT. The V and J ends lost 0 bases and 9 bases, in that order; junction bases with no gene match: 1. The covered CDR3 bases are TGTGCCAGCAGTGACTCAGACAGGGGTGAG. This translates into CASSDSDRGE. The full CDR3 sequence reads CASSDSDRGEQFF.

To note about this clone: The read halts 3 residues ahead of the CDR3 end, with the missing end drawn from the germline J gene. The chain employs TRBV7-9 and TRBJ2-7; no definite D call. The CDR3 consists of 14 residues. Germline V gene lookup returns CDR1 SEHNR and CDR2 FQNEAQ (reference sequence). V shed 1 base and J shed 1 base, with 8 bases lying between them. Partial CDR3 DNA: TGTGCCAGCAGCTTAGGAGGCCAGTCCTACGAG. Translated, it gives CASSLGGQSYE. The full CDR3 protein reads CASSLGGQSYEQYF.

In the case of this clone: The read halts 3 residues ahead of the CDR3 end, with the missing end drawn from the germline J gene. The rearrangement links TRBV2 to TRBJ2-7; D is ambiguous. CDR1 and CDR2 from the germline V gene are SNHLY and FYNNEI. The V and J ends lost 7 bases and 5 bases respectively, with 9 bases between them. The CDR3 runs 11 residues. Partial CDR3 DNA: TGTGCCAGCAACAGCTTCCACGAG. Residues: CASNSFHE. The full CDR3 sequence reads CASNSFHEQYF.

For this clone: The read ends 3 residues shy of where the CDR3 ends; the end is completed using the germline J gene. The V gene is TRBV6-1, the J gene TRBJ2-3; D gene unclear. V lost 2 bases and J 3 bases, leaving 9 bases between the germline ends. CDR1 and CDR2 (germline): MNHNS, SASEGT. This CDR3 is built from 14 residues. CDR3 sequence reads: CASSELRYTDTQYF. CDR3 DNA (partial): TGTGCCAGCAGTGAATTAAGGTATACAGATACG.